One sample yielded the 15 T cell receptor beta chains listed below, sequenced in a study of early T cells in non-severe SARS-CoV-2 infection. TCRdb reprocessed the 5' RACE reads with MiXCR, giving one entry per CDR3 protein. Seen here are some 56,000 distinct CDR3 sequences, 10% observed once, and the top ten hold 5.5% to 7.5%. The source material was whole blood. Source of these receptors: an adult who was a healthcare worker with PCR-confirmed SARS-CoV-2 infection or an uninfected control (not recorded which).

Of note for this clonotype: A clone one base away is much larger, so this may be a read error. The chain uses TRBV7-6 and TRBJ2-1; D is undetermined. The CDR3 covers 11 residues. Germline CDR1 SGHVS, CDR2 FNYEAQ. As DNA, the CDR3 is TGTGTCACCCGGGCCTACAATGAGCAGTTCTTC. Translating gives CVTRAYNEQFF.

The V gene is TRBV4-1, the J gene TRBJ1-2, with D uncertain. Germline values: CDR1 MGHRA, CDR2 YSYEKL. V was cut by 0 bases and J by 6 bases, with 5 bases left in between. This CDR3 region has 12 residues. CDR3 loop: CASSQEEHGYTF. As DNA, the CDR3 is TGCGCCAGCAGCCAAGAGGAGCATGGCTACACCTTC.

A few counts support this clonotype. V usage is TRBV12-3 or TRBV12-4 and J usage is TRBJ1-1; 7 bases agree with TRBD1. The CDR3 runs to 15 residues. V shed 5 bases and J 0 bases; nucleotides not matched to a gene: 6. In DNA form, the CDR3 reads TGTGCCAGCAGTAATTGGACAGGAGTGAACACTGAAGCTTTCTTT. This translates into CASSNWTGVNTEAFF.

This clonotype was counted a few times. This chain joins TRBV7-2 and TRBJ2-1; TRBD2 is a possible D gene (5 bases). Trimming stripped 5 bases from V and 10 bases from J, with 12 bases between. Looked up from germline, CDR1 is SGHTA and CDR2 is FQGNSA. The CDR3 runs to 12 residues. For the CDR3, the DNA is TGTGCCAGCAGCCGCCCCCGAGGGGAGCAGTTCTTC. Its protein is CASSRPRGEQFF.

This clonotype was found many times. This rearrangement joins TRBV10-3 to TRBJ2-1; 15 bases align to TRBD2. The germline V gene has CDR1 ENHRY and CDR2 SYGVKD. J gave up 9 bases and V 10 bases, and 7 bases lay outside the gene matches. The length of the CDR3 is 14 residues. The CDR3 region is CASSPGLAGGEQFF. CDR3 sequence (DNA): TGTGCCAGCTCCCCGGGACTAGCGGGAGGTGAGCAGTTCTTC.

The chain has TRBV29-1 and TRBJ2-7; 10 bases align to TRBD1. The CDR3 runs 13 residues. From germline, CDR1 is SQVTM and CDR2 ANQGSEA. V trimming: 6 bases; J trimming: 6 bases; junction bases outside the gene matches: 8. As DNA, the CDR3 is TGCAGCGTCGATCGGACAGGGGGGCGCGAGCAGTACTTC. It is translated as CSVDRTGGREQYF.

The CDR3 protein is CSVEAAYNEQFF. The CDR3 DNA reads as TGCAGCGTTGAGGCGGCCTACAATGAGCAGTTCTTC. This sequence joins TRBV29-1 and TRBJ2-1; D gene ambiguous. The CDR3 is 12 amino acids. Trimming cost V 3 bases and J 2 bases, with 5 bases left between them. Germline CDR1 and CDR2: SQVTM and ANQGSEA.

This clonotype was detected once. The CDR3 DNA is TGTGCCAGCAGCTTATCCTGGACTAGCGGGATGCGGAACGAGCAGTACTTC. This encodes CASSLSWTSGMRNEQYF. The chain is built from TRBV7-2 and TRBJ2-7, with 12 bases aligning to TRBD2. V was pared by 2 bases and J by 5 bases, with 10 bases of the junction left unmatched. The CDR3 is made up of 17 amino acids. Per the germline V gene, CDR1 is SGHTA and CDR2 is FQGNSA.

This clonotype appeared many times. The chain employs TRBV7-2 and TRBJ1-2; D remains ambiguous. The V end lost 4 bases, the J end lost 6 bases, and 15 bases lay between the germline ends. This CDR3 comprises 14 residues. CDR1 SGHTA and CDR2 FQGNSA come from the germline V gene. CDR3 protein: CASSSWSTANGYTF. DNA for the CDR3: TGTGCCAGCAGCTCCTGGTCCACTGCCAATGGCTACACCTTC.

In its sample, this clonotype was seen many times. The V gene is TRBV10-3, the J gene TRBJ2-7; no firm D call. The V and J ends lost 2 bases and 2 bases respectively, with 10 bases between them. The CDR3 runs to 14 residues. Germline V gene sequence: CDR1 ENHRY, CDR2 SYGVKD. The CDR3 nucleotides read TGTGCCATCAGTGAGGGATGGGGTACCTACGAGCAGTACTTC. It encodes CAISEGWGTYEQYF.

The chain recombines TRBV4-1 with TRBJ2-4, with unresolved D. The germline V gene has CDR1 MGHRA and CDR2 YSYEKL. The CDR3 runs 10 residues. Trimming shortened V by 1 base and J by 11 bases, and 3 bases separated the two germline ends. The CDR3 spells CASSQVVQYF. In DNA, the CDR3 is TGCGCCAGCAGCCAAGTGGTTCAGTACTTC.

The chain couples TRBV20-1 to TRBJ1-1; D remains ambiguous. This CDR3 is 14 amino acids long. V was shortened by 1 base and J by 5 bases, with 14 bases between the two germline ends. Looked up from germline, CDR1 is DFQATT and CDR2 is SNEGSKA (reference sequence). This CDR3 reads CSARGNRAITEAFF. The CDR3 nucleotides are TGCAGTGCTAGAGGAAATAGGGCAATAACTGAAGCTTTCTTT.

This clonotype was observed many times. A junction end diverges from the germline sequence, so it may reflect a read error. The V call is TRBV7-7, the J call TRBJ2-3, with a weak D call TRBD1 (6 bases). This CDR3 is built from 13 residues. CDR1 is SSHAT, CDR2 FNYEAQ, per germline (reference sequence). CDR3: CASSDRSSDTQYF. As DNA, the CDR3 is TGTGCTAGCAGCGACAGGTCGTCAGATACGCAGTATTTT.

This clonotype was seen at least ten times. This CDR3 reads CSAKLPGRSYNEQFF. The DNA for the CDR3 is TGCAGTGCTAAGCTTCCGGGACGGTCCTACAATGAGCAGTTCTTC. This sequence joins TRBV20-1 and TRBJ2-1; D is tentatively TRBD1 or TRBD2 (5 bases each). The ends were cut back, 4 bases at V and 1 base at J, with 14 bases in the middle. The length of the CDR3 is 15 residues. Per germline, CDR1 DFQATT and CDR2 SNEGSKA (reference sequence).

This clonotype was seen a handful of times. The chain recombines TRBV9 with TRBJ2-2, with D possibly TRBD2 on 5 matching bases. Germline lookup yields CDR1 SGDLS and CDR2 YYNGEE. Trimming removed 0 bases at V and 4 bases at J, with 10 bases between. This CDR3 contains 15 residues. CDR3 in DNA: TGTGCCAGCAGCGTAGCCCCGGGGTTCACCGGGGAGCTGTTTTTT. Protein: CASSVAPGFTGELFF.